This T cell receptor (beta chain) appears in the sequencing data of a study of blood T cell repertoires in COVID-19. Looking at the study overall: Collection of acute and convalescent COVID-19 samples took place in the United States, Italy and Spain.

The CDR3 loop spans 20 amino acids. CDR1 is SGHRS and CDR2 is YFSETQ in the germline V gene. The V gene end was trimmed by 0 bases and the J gene end by 0 bases; junction bases not matched to a gene: 14. Authors' methods: Reference gene primer amplification gave nucleated cell count estimates. Profiling relied on immunoSEQ multiplex PCR, and the TCRdb table lists in-frame clones only, not all of them. The V and J calls and clone size come from that table; D and trimming were worked out from the DNA. The sample carries 140,000 to 150,000 clones, around 80% recorded once. V gene TRBV5-1 combines with J gene TRBJ1-1, with 10 bases matching TRBD1. Source material: peripheral blood. The sequence came from a human donor with acute or convalescent COVID-19. The donor label of this sample is uncertain. The CDR3 is CASSLAFIGGTGAMNTEAFF. CDR3 nucleotide sequence: TGCGCCAGCAGCTTGGCTTTTATAGGAGGGACAGGGGCCATGAACACTGAAGCTTTCTTT.